This is a list of T cell receptor beta chains from one sample in a study of CD8 T cells in Susac syndrome. MiXCR, run by TCRdb on the immunoSEQ multiplex PCR reads, gives a single entry per CDR3 protein. Among over 100,000 distinct CDR3 sequences listed, 90% to 95% were seen once. Sequencing input: CD8+ T cells from PBMCs. These receptors all come from a human donor with Susac syndrome. Both conserved end residues are part of each CDR3. D genes are given only for firm matches. Expanded clones get a size class; other rows say once, few or many, or leave the size out.

v_call: TRBV13; clone_size: -; j_call: TRBJ2-3; d_call: TRBD2; cdr3_nt: TGTGCCAGCAGCCGCGGGGGGGACACAGATACGCAGTATTTT; cdr3_aa: CASSRGGDTDTQYF
v_call: TRBV29-1; clone_size: -; j_call: TRBJ1-1; d_call: -; cdr3_nt: TGCAGCGTTGAAGCGGAGGGTTCAGGCACTGAAGCTTTCTTT; cdr3_aa: CSVEAEGSGTEAFF
v_call: TRBV11-2; clone_size: -; j_call: TRBJ1-1; d_call: TRBD1; cdr3_nt: TGTGCCAGCAGGAAACAGGGGAAGAACACTGAAGCTTTCTTT; cdr3_aa: CASRKQGKNTEAFF
v_call: TRBV5-1; clone_size: once; j_call: TRBJ1-6; d_call: -; cdr3_nt: TGCGCCAGCAGCTTGACGGGGGGCTCCTATAATTCACCCCTCCACTTT; cdr3_aa: CASSLTGGSYNSPLHF
v_call: TRBV12-3/TRBV12-4; clone_size: once; j_call: TRBJ1-4; d_call: TRBD1; cdr3_nt: TGTGCCAGCAGTAAGGGGGCGCTTGAAAAACTGTTTTTT; cdr3_aa: CASSKGALEKLFF
v_call: TRBV11-2; clone_size: -; j_call: TRBJ2-1; d_call: TRBD1; cdr3_nt: TGTGCCAGCAGCTTAGAACCGGGACAGGGCACGTTCGATGAGCAGTTCTTC; cdr3_aa: CASSLEPGQGTFDEQFF
v_call: TRBV4-3; clone_size: -; j_call: TRBJ2-7; d_call: TRBD1; cdr3_nt: TGCGCCAGCAGCCAAGATCGGGACAGCGCCTACGAGCAGTACTTC; cdr3_aa: CASSQDRDSAYEQYF
v_call: TRBV20-1; clone_size: -; j_call: TRBJ1-2; d_call: TRBD1; cdr3_nt: TGCAGTGCTAGACTCCCCCGGACAGGGGGTTATGGCTACACCTTC; cdr3_aa: CSARLPRTGGYGYTF
v_call: TRBV7-9; clone_size: once; j_call: TRBJ2-7; d_call: TRBD2; cdr3_nt: TGTGCCAGCGATACTAGCGTCTCCTACGAGCAGTACTTC; cdr3_aa: CASDTSVSYEQYF
v_call: TRBV6-1; clone_size: -; j_call: TRBJ1-2; d_call: -; cdr3_nt: TGTGCCAGCACCGCGAGACGGGAAGGAGATGGCTACACCTTC; cdr3_aa: CASTARREGDGYTF
v_call: TRBV29-1; clone_size: -; j_call: TRBJ2-5; d_call: TRBD2; cdr3_nt: TGCAGCGTTGTGACTAGCCGGGCGGAGACCCAGTACTTC; cdr3_aa: CSVVTSRAETQYF
v_call: TRBV12-3/TRBV12-4; clone_size: -; j_call: TRBJ2-7; d_call: TRBD1; cdr3_nt: TGTGCCAGCAGTCCAGGACAGGGGGACTTCTCTTTCGAGCAGTACTTC; cdr3_aa: CASSPGQGDFSFEQYF
v_call: TRBV27; clone_size: -; j_call: TRBJ2-4; d_call: -; cdr3_nt: TGTGCCAGCAGCTTATCAGGGGGAAGCGGGGACATTCAGTACTTC; cdr3_aa: CASSLSGGSGDIQYF
v_call: TRBV13; clone_size: -; j_call: TRBJ1-4; d_call: -; cdr3_nt: TGTGCCAGCAGCTCAAGTGGGAGCGAAAAACTGTTTTTT; cdr3_aa: CASSSSGSEKLFF
v_call: TRBV9; clone_size: -; j_call: TRBJ2-7; d_call: TRBD1; cdr3_nt: TGTGCCAGCAGCGCCCGGGACAGAACCTACGAGCAGTACTTC; cdr3_aa: CASSARDRTYEQYF
v_call: TRBV5-6; clone_size: few; j_call: TRBJ1-4; d_call: -; cdr3_nt: TGTGCCAGCACCCGGCTGGAGTCCGGAAAACTGTTTTTT; cdr3_aa: CASTRLESGKLFF
v_call: TRBV5-4; clone_size: -; j_call: TRBJ2-7; d_call: -; cdr3_nt: TGTGCCAGCAGCTTGAATAGGGAGCCCTACGAGCAGTACTTC; cdr3_aa: CASSLNREPYEQYF
v_call: TRBV5-8; clone_size: -; j_call: TRBJ2-7; d_call: TRBD1; cdr3_nt: TGTGCCAGCAGCTTGCGCGGGACAGGGTTCGACGAGCAGTACTTC; cdr3_aa: CASSLRGTGFDEQYF
v_call: TRBV27; clone_size: -; j_call: TRBJ1-5; d_call: -; cdr3_nt: TGTGCCAGCAGCATGACAGGTAGCAATCAGCCCCAGCATTTT; cdr3_aa: CASSMTGSNQPQHF
v_call: TRBV15; clone_size: -; j_call: TRBJ2-3; d_call: TRBD1; cdr3_nt: TGTGCCACAAGCCGGACAGGGAGCACAGATACGCAGTATTTT; cdr3_aa: CATSRTGSTDTQYF
v_call: TRBV7-8; clone_size: -; j_call: TRBJ2-3; d_call: -; cdr3_nt: TGTGCCAGCAGCCTCAACCAAGATACGCAGTATTTT; cdr3_aa: CASSLNQDTQYF
v_call: TRBV30; clone_size: -; j_call: TRBJ2-5; d_call: -; cdr3_nt: TGTGCCTGGAGTTCTGGGAATGCAGAGACCCAGTACTTC; cdr3_aa: CAWSSGNAETQYF
v_call: TRBV27; clone_size: -; j_call: TRBJ2-4; d_call: TRBD1; cdr3_nt: TGTGCCAGCAGTCGGTGGGGACAGGTATTAGCCAAAAACATTCAGTACTTC; cdr3_aa: CASSRWGQVLAKNIQYF
v_call: TRBV19; clone_size: -; j_call: TRBJ1-1; d_call: TRBD1; cdr3_nt: TGTGCCAGTACAGGGGGGAGATATGCTTTCTTT; cdr3_aa: CASTGGRYAFF
v_call: TRBV5-1; clone_size: once; j_call: TRBJ2-1; d_call: -; cdr3_nt: TGCGCCAGCAGCCCGCTCAGGGACCACAATGAGCAGTTCTTC; cdr3_aa: CASSPLRDHNEQFF
v_call: TRBV4-1; clone_size: -; j_call: TRBJ1-2; d_call: -; cdr3_nt: TGCGCCAGCAGCCCGGTCCCGGGGATGGACTATGGCTACACCTTC; cdr3_aa: CASSPVPGMDYGYTF
v_call: TRBV29-1; clone_size: -; j_call: TRBJ2-3; d_call: -; cdr3_nt: TGCAGCTCTACCGGGACACCAAACACAGATACGCAGTATTTT; cdr3_aa: CSSTGTPNTDTQYF
v_call: TRBV29-1; clone_size: -; j_call: TRBJ1-2; d_call: -; cdr3_nt: TGCAGCGTTGAGGTGAGCTATGGCTACACCTTC; cdr3_aa: CSVEVSYGYTF
v_call: TRBV12-3/TRBV12-4; clone_size: -; j_call: TRBJ2-7; d_call: TRBD1; cdr3_nt: TGTGCCAGCAGCACCGGACAGGGGGGCGGCCACGAGCAGTACTTC; cdr3_aa: CASSTGQGGGHEQYF
v_call: TRBV7-2; clone_size: -; j_call: TRBJ2-7; d_call: TRBD1; cdr3_nt: TGTGCCAGCAGCACACCGGGACAGAGGTCCTTC; cdr3_aa: CASSTPGQRSF
v_call: TRBV7-2; clone_size: -; j_call: TRBJ1-3; d_call: -; cdr3_nt: TGTGCCAGCAGCTTAGGGGGCGGGCTGGGAAACACCATATATTTT; cdr3_aa: CASSLGGGLGNTIYF
v_call: TRBV9; clone_size: -; j_call: TRBJ2-1; d_call: TRBD2; cdr3_nt: TGTGCCAGCAGCGTAGGCGGGGGGGGCCCTCGCTACAATGAGCAGTTCTTC; cdr3_aa: CASSVGGGGPRYNEQFF
v_call: TRBV15; clone_size: -; j_call: TRBJ2-5; d_call: TRBD1; cdr3_nt: TGTGCCACCAGCAGAGATTTGACAGGGCGGGAGACCCAGTACTTC; cdr3_aa: CATSRDLTGRETQYF
v_call: TRBV7-9; clone_size: -; j_call: TRBJ2-5; d_call: -; cdr3_nt: TGTGCCAGCAGTAGTAACGACGGGACCCAGTACTTC; cdr3_aa: CASSSNDGTQYF
v_call: TRBV9; clone_size: -; j_call: TRBJ1-6; d_call: -; cdr3_nt: TGTGCCAGCAGCGTGGAGGGGTTCGGCTCACCCCTCCACTTT; cdr3_aa: CASSVEGFGSPLHF
v_call: TRBV18; clone_size: -; j_call: TRBJ2-7; d_call: TRBD2; cdr3_nt: TGTGCCAGCTCACTAGCGGGGATTTCTTACGAGCAGTACTTC; cdr3_aa: CASSLAGISYEQYF
v_call: TRBV7-9; clone_size: -; j_call: TRBJ2-2; d_call: -; cdr3_nt: TGTGCCAGCGGTACCCACATTCGGTTAGAGCTGTTTTTT; cdr3_aa: CASGTHIRLELFF
v_call: TRBV15; clone_size: once; j_call: TRBJ2-7; d_call: -; cdr3_nt: TGTGCCACCAGCAGAGATCTGGGGTCCTACGAGCAGTACTTC; cdr3_aa: CATSRDLGSYEQYF
v_call: TRBV12-3/TRBV12-4; clone_size: -; j_call: TRBJ2-5; d_call: TRBD2; cdr3_nt: TGTGCCAGCAGTTTACCGGGCGGGGGGGTACAGACCCAGTACTTC; cdr3_aa: CASSLPGGGVQTQYF
v_call: TRBV15; clone_size: -; j_call: TRBJ1-1; d_call: -; cdr3_nt: TGTGCCACCAGCAGAGTTAGGGAGGACACTGAAGCTTTCTTT; cdr3_aa: CATSRVREDTEAFF
v_call: TRBV25-1; clone_size: -; j_call: TRBJ2-5; d_call: TRBD1; cdr3_nt: TGTGCCAGCAGTGAATTCGAGACAGGGGTGGAAGAGACCCAGTACTTC; cdr3_aa: CASSEFETGVEETQYF
v_call: TRBV2; clone_size: -; j_call: TRBJ1-1; d_call: TRBD1; cdr3_nt: TGTGCCAGCAGCCCCGGGACAGGGGGCGCCGACACTGAAGCTTTCTTT; cdr3_aa: CASSPGTGGADTEAFF
v_call: TRBV5-6; clone_size: -; j_call: TRBJ2-1; d_call: -; cdr3_nt: TGTGCCAGCAGCTTGAGGCAGGGTCTCGATGAGCAGTTCTTC; cdr3_aa: CASSLRQGLDEQFF
v_call: TRBV9; clone_size: -; j_call: TRBJ2-7; d_call: TRBD1; cdr3_nt: TGTGCCAGCAGCGTAGGGGACAGTTCCTACGAGCAGTACTTC; cdr3_aa: CASSVGDSSYEQYF